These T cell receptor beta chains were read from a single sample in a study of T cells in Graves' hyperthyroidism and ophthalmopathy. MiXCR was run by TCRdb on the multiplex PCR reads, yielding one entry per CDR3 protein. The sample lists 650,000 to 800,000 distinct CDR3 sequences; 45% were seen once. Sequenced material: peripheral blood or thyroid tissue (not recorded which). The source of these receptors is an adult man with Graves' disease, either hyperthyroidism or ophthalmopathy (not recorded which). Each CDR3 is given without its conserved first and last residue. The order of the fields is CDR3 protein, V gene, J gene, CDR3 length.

ASGYLRGEQY,TRBV6-1,TRBJ2-7,10
ASSSPNRGGYT,TRBV7-2,TRBJ1-2,11
ASSLWDSSNQPQH,TRBV5-1,TRBJ1-5,13
ASSLAVAGVGSPLH,TRBV7-6,TRBJ1-6,14
ASSQVGSGAWGAF,TRBV7-4,TRBJ1-1,13
ASPNNAFGEQY,TRBV6-6,TRBJ2-7,11
ATSSSRGGNTIY,TRBV15,TRBJ1-3,12
ASSPREADSPLH,TRBV2,TRBJ1-6,12
ASSLARTGEGYGYT,TRBV11-1,TRBJ1-2,14
ASSQDRERWNSPLH,TRBV25-1,TRBJ1-6,14